This is a list of T cell receptor beta chains from one sample in a study of T cells expressing NK-cell markers. TCRdb re-called the 5' RACE reads and gives one entry per CDR3 protein, without DNA. This table holds roughly 350,000 distinct CDR3 sequences. What was sequenced was blood T cells: a sorted CD56 or NKG2C T cell subset, CD4+ or CD8+ T cells, or bulk PBMC T cells (not recorded which). Receptor source: a man aged 18-70 years in good health. CDR3s include the opening cysteine and the closing phenylalanine or tryptophan.

CDR3aa: CASSYVGTGPYGYTF; j_gene: TRBJ1-2; v_gene: TRBV6-5
CDR3aa: CASSHLSAPLLFNEQFF; j_gene: TRBJ2-1; v_gene: TRBV3-1
CDR3aa: CASSLNLRGTGDEQFF; j_gene: TRBJ2-1; v_gene: TRBV7-9
CDR3aa: CASSLGGSRTDTQYF; j_gene: TRBJ2-3; v_gene: TRBV7-6
CDR3aa: CASSGGPLGAEKLFF; j_gene: TRBJ1-4; v_gene: TRBV2
CDR3aa: CASSLILDSNQPQHF; j_gene: TRBJ1-5; v_gene: TRBV28
CDR3aa: CASSIQGTQYF; j_gene: TRBJ2-5; v_gene: TRBV2
CDR3aa: CASSLELGANTGELFF; j_gene: TRBJ2-2; v_gene: TRBV11-2
CDR3aa: CSALTQGGAAFF; j_gene: TRBJ1-1; v_gene: TRBV29-1
CDR3aa: CSARDPTGPTEAFF; j_gene: TRBJ1-1; v_gene: TRBV20-1
CDR3aa: CASSLGTSGNSYEQYF; j_gene: TRBJ2-7; v_gene: TRBV5-1
CDR3aa: CASSPAGGSAYNEQFF; j_gene: TRBJ2-1; v_gene: TRBV6-1
CDR3aa: CASSELKRTEAFF; j_gene: TRBJ1-1; v_gene: TRBV6-1
CDR3aa: CASSLRLAGGSDEQFF; j_gene: TRBJ2-1; v_gene: TRBV11-2
CDR3aa: CASSLDWRPRGKTQYF; j_gene: TRBJ2-5; v_gene: TRBV5-1
CDR3aa: CASSLWGRASGANVLTF; j_gene: TRBJ2-6; v_gene: TRBV5-1
CDR3aa: CASKPPGGVQETQYF; j_gene: TRBJ2-5; v_gene: TRBV5-8
CDR3aa: CASSLNQGWDSDTEAFF; j_gene: TRBJ1-1; v_gene: TRBV7-2
CDR3aa: CASSEGFRPPGETQYF; j_gene: TRBJ2-5; v_gene: TRBV6-1
CDR3aa: CATLQGNYGYTF; j_gene: TRBJ1-2; v_gene: TRBV19
CDR3aa: CATPRWYFDYGYTF; j_gene: TRBJ1-2; v_gene: TRBV24-1
CDR3aa: CASSLAGTYIQYF; j_gene: TRBJ2-4; v_gene: TRBV7-9
CDR3aa: CASSPQDTDTQYF; j_gene: TRBJ2-3; v_gene: TRBV18
CDR3aa: CASSHLRDGYTF; j_gene: TRBJ1-2; v_gene: TRBV3-1
CDR3aa: CASSLDRQYNSPLHF; j_gene: TRBJ1-6; v_gene: TRBV5-1
CDR3aa: CASRSLAGGLMANEQFF; j_gene: TRBJ2-1; v_gene: TRBV12-3/TRBV12-4
CDR3aa: CASSFRPGTGGTGELFF; j_gene: TRBJ2-2; v_gene: TRBV11-2
CDR3aa: CATSDYSSGGSGELFF; j_gene: TRBJ2-2; v_gene: TRBV24-1
CDR3aa: CASSPDPRRGYTF; j_gene: TRBJ1-2; v_gene: TRBV6-6
CDR3aa: CASSYPSGLGNEQFF; j_gene: TRBJ2-1; v_gene: TRBV6-2/TRBV6-3
CDR3aa: CASSPSRMNNQPQHF; j_gene: TRBJ1-5; v_gene: TRBV7-2
CDR3aa: CASSFRTDTQYF; j_gene: TRBJ2-3; v_gene: TRBV7-9
CDR3aa: CASRPDTFYGYTF; j_gene: TRBJ1-2; v_gene: TRBV2
CDR3aa: CASSLVFLAVNYNEQFF; j_gene: TRBJ2-1; v_gene: TRBV7-8
CDR3aa: CASSLGSGDGETQYF; j_gene: TRBJ2-5; v_gene: TRBV5-6
CDR3aa: CASSRNRLEQYF; j_gene: TRBJ2-7; v_gene: TRBV14
CDR3aa: CASSPVLRHYEQYF; j_gene: TRBJ2-7; v_gene: TRBV7-2
CDR3aa: CASSEITGSSYNEQFF; j_gene: TRBJ2-1; v_gene: TRBV6-1
CDR3aa: CSAPSWTSSYNSPLHF; j_gene: TRBJ1-6; v_gene: TRBV20-1
CDR3aa: CASSLGASGGTDTQYF; j_gene: TRBJ2-3; v_gene: TRBV7-2
CDR3aa: CSGIMGRKLFF; j_gene: TRBJ1-4; v_gene: TRBV29-1
CDR3aa: CSVETPNYGYTF; j_gene: TRBJ1-2; v_gene: TRBV29-1